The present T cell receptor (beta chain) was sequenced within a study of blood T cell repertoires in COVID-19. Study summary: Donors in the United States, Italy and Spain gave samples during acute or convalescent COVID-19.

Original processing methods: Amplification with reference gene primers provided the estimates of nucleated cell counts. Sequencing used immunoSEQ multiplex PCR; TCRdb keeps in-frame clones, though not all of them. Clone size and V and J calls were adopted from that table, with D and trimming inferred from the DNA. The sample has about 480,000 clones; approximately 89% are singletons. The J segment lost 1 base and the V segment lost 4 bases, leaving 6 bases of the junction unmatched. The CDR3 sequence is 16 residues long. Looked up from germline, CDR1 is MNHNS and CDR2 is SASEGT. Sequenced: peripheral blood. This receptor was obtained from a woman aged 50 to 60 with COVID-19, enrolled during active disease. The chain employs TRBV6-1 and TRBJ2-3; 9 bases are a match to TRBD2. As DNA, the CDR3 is TGTGCCAGCAGTGCTCGCGGGGGGGCCGGCACAGATACGCAGTATTTT. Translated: CASSARGGAGTDTQYF.